The sample holds one count of the clone carrying this TCR beta chain. The antigen remains undetermined. The authors obtained over 98% purity in all sorted populations. The data stem from a study of beta chain features in type 1 diabetes. Study outcomes and limitations: Insertion counts at VDJ junctions were lower in type 1 diabetes patients, who also showed more deletions there. Within each of all four CD4+ subsets, Type 1 diabetes patients had TCRB CDR3s that were moderately but significantly shorter. Compared to healthy donors, patients appeared to have naive, central memory and Treg TCRB repertoires that were more alike.

Germline CDR1 reads LNHDA; CDR2 reads SQIVND (reference sequence). J gave up 2 bases and V 5 bases, and 8 bases lay outside the gene matches. The CDR3 is 15 residues long. Investigators reverse transcribed all isolated RNA, so they sequenced expressed TCRB transcripts. The method was immunoSEQ multiplex PCR; TCRdb's version includes in-frame clones alone and lacks a portion of them. The sample contains over 200,000 clones, about a tenth of which appear only once. The source material was naive CD4+ T cells from blood. The J gene is TRBJ1-2, the V gene TRBV19; 7 bases map to TRBD1. The sequence was collected from a man aged 30 to 45 with type 1 diabetes. CDR3 loop: CASSVTGTANYGYTF. In DNA, the CDR3 is TGTGCCAGTAGTGTAACCGGGACAGCGAACTATGGCTACACCTTC.